This T cell receptor (beta chain) was recovered during a study of graft-versus-host responses after intestinal transplantation. Whole-study context: Anti-thymocyte globulin induction, then tacrolimus and steroids for about 3 years, went to all recipients.

Note on this clone: Its cognate antigen is unknown.

Sequenced by immunoSEQ multiplex PCR; TCRdb stores in-frame clones only, minus some. The data show more than 80,000 clones, roughly 90% seen once. There are 12 residues in the CDR3. V lost 10 bases and J lost 0, with 9 bases in between. Per germline, CDR1 MGHDK and CDR2 SYGVNS. This clonotype was obtained from a human donor who was the organ donor for an intestinal transplant. The material was unstimulated CD4+ T cells sorted from spleen or lymph node cells, obtained before transplant. The V call is TRBV25-1, the J call TRBJ1-2; D call uncertain. This CDR3 is CATLSPNYGYTF. CDR3 sequence (DNA): TGTGCCACTCTATCCCCTAACTATGGCTACACCTTC.